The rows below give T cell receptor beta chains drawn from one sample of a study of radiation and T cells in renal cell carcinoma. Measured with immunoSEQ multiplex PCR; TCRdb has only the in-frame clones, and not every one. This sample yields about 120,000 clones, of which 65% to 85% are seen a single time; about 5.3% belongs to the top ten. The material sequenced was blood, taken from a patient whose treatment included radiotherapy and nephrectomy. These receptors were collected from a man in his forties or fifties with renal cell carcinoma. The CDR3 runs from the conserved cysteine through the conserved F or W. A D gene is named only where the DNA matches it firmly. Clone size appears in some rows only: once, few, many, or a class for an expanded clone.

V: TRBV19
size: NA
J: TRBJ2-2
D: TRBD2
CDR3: CASSWTSGLTGELFF
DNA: TGTGCCAGTAGTTGGACTAGCGGGTTAACCGGGGAGCTGTTTTTT

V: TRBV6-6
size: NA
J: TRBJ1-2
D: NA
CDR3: CASIPSESYGYTF
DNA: TGTGCCAGCATCCCCAGCGAATCCTATGGCTACACCTTC

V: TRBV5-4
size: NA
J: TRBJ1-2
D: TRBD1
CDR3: CASSFGTGGTGYTF
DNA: TGTGCCAGCAGCTTCGGGACAGGGGGGACTGGCTACACCTTC

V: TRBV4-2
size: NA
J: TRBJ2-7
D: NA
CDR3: CASSQDLGQYRYF
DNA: TGTGCCAGCAGCCAAGATCTAGGCCAGTATCGGTACTTC

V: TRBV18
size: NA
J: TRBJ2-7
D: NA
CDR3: CASSYSSNYEQYF
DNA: TGTGCCAGCTCATACAGTTCCAACTACGAGCAGTACTTC

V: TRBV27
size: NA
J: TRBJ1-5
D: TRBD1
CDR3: CASSPLPQGAYQPQHF
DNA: TGTGCCAGCAGTCCCCTCCCGCAGGGGGCCTATCAGCCCCAGCATTTT

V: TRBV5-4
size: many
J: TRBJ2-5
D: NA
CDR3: CASSLVDQETQYF
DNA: TGTGCCAGCAGCTTGGTAGACCAAGAGACCCAGTACTTC

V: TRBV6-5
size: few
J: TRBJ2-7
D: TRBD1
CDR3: CASRQDRGSSYEQYF
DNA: TGTGCCAGCAGACAAGACAGGGGTAGTTCCTACGAGCAGTACTTC

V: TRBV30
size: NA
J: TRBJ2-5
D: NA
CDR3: CAWDLGYWETQYF
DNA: TGTGCCTGGGATCTGGGGTATTGGGAGACCCAGTACTTC

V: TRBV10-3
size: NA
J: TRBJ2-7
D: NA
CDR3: CAISKMEGDTYEQYF
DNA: TGTGCCATCAGTAAGATGGAGGGGGACACCTACGAGCAGTACTTC

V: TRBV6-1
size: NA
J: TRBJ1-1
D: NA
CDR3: CASSDSDRMNTEAFF
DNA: TGTGCCAGCAGTGATTCGGACAGAATGAACACTGAAGCTTTCTTT

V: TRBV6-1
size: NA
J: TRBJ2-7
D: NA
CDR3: CASSGGTGNSYEQYF
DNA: TGTGCCAGCAGCGGTGGAACAGGGAATTCCTACGAGCAGTACTTC

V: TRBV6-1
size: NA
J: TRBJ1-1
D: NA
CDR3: CASSEQAFSEAFF
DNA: TGTGCCAGCAGTGAACAAGCGTTTTCTGAAGCTTTCTTT

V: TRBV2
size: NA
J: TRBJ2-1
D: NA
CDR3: CASSQGTSYNEQFF
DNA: TGTGCCAGCAGTCAGGGGACGTCCTACAATGAGCAGTTCTTC

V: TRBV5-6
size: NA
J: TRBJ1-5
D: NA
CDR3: CASSASGTNQPQHF
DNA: TGTGCCAGCAGCGCATCCGGGACAAATCAGCCCCAGCATTTT

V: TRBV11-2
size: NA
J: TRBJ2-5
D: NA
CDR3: CASSWGSRAQYF
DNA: TGTGCCAGCAGCTGGGGTAGTCGTGCCCAGTACTTC

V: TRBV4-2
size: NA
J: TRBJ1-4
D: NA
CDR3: CASSQDVRGGEKLFF
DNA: TGTGCCAGCAGCCAAGATGTGAGGGGCGGGGAAAAACTGTTTTTT

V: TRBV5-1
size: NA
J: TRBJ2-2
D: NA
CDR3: CASSLALGANTGELFF
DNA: TGCGCCAGCAGCTTGGCCCTGGGAGCGAACACCGGGGAGCTGTTTTTT